This entry lists 9 T cell receptor beta chains sequenced from one sample in a study of blood T cells in healthy people across ages. The use of a sample-barcoded 5' primer and a J-beta primer mix characterized a second PCR of about 7 to 12 cycles. One entry per CDR3 protein, called by TCRdb with MiXCR from the 5' RACE reads. This sample yields around 1,500,000 distinct CDR3 sequences, of which roughly 27% are seen a single time; approximately 7.7% belongs to the top ten. The sequenced sample consisted of blood. Every receptor here comes from a woman in her twenties or thirties in good health.

This clonotype appeared many times. V usage is TRBV5-1 and J usage is TRBJ2-7; 8 positions agree with TRBD1. CDR3 size: 13 residues. Germline V lookup: CDR1 SGHRS, CDR2 YFSETQ. V shed 4 bases, J shed 7 bases, and the junction held 7 bases outside the gene matches. DNA of the CDR3: TGCGCCAGCAGCCGGCAGGGGGCTGAAGAGCAGTACTTC. Amino acids: CASSRQGAEEQYF.

A remark on this clonotype: One junction end does not reproduce the germline sequence, and a read error may be involved. This sequence joins TRBV20-1 and TRBJ1-5; maybe TRBD1 (5 bases). CDR1 and CDR2 from the germline V gene are DFQATT and SNEGSKA (reference sequence). The CDR3 totals 13 residues. Here the CDR3 reads CSAHRDGNHPQHF. The CDR3 coding sequence is TGCAGTGCCCACCGGGACGGCAATCACCCCCAGCATTTT.

This clonotype was found many times. This sequence joins TRBV20-1 and TRBJ2-1; 7 nucleotides match TRBD2. Per the germline V gene, CDR1 is DFQATT and CDR2 is SNEGSKA (reference sequence). V was pared by 3 bases and J by 0 bases, with 5 bases of the junction left unmatched. The length of the CDR3 is 15 residues. The CDR3 DNA follows: TGCAGTGCTAGTTCTGGCGGGAGCTCCTACAATGAGCAGTTCTTC. Translation: CSASSGGSSYNEQFF.

The chain recombines TRBV6-6 with TRBJ2-6; TRBD1 agrees at 7 bases. The CDR3 runs to 16 residues. V was pared by 5 bases and J by 4 bases, with 8 bases of the junction left unmatched. Germline CDR1 and CDR2: MNHNY and SVGAGI (reference sequence). CDR3: CASSPTGVAGANVLTF. DNA of the CDR3: TGTGCCAGCAGTCCCACAGGGGTGGCGGGGGCCAACGTCCTGACTTTC.

Only a few counts were recorded for this clonotype. The V and J genes are TRBV15 and TRBJ2-1; 7 positions match TRBD1. V shed 7 bases and J 8 bases; nucleotides not matched to a gene: 8. The CDR3 sequence is 13 residues long. Germline values: CDR1 LNHNV, CDR2 YYDKDF (reference sequence). The CDR3 bases are TGTGCCACCATCGACGGGACAGCCGATGAGCAGTTCTTC. Protein product: CATIDGTADEQFF.

This clonotype was counted only a few times. V usage is TRBV10-3 and J usage is TRBJ2-1; a possible D gene is TRBD1 (8 bases). Trimming left V 4 bases short and J 7 bases short, with 17 bases between. This CDR3 region has 15 residues. CDR1 and CDR2 (germline): ENHRY, SYGVKD. The CDR3 loop is CAISGGTGGGNEQFF. DNA of the CDR3: TGTGCCATCAGTGGGGGCACAGGGGGAGGGAATGAGCAGTTCTTC.

This clonotype has only a few counts. The CDR3 sequence: CASSLVRGAGELFF. CDR3 nucleotide sequence: TGTGCCAGCAGCTTAGTCCGGGGGGCGGGGGAGCTGTTTTTT. V gene TRBV11-2 combines with J gene TRBJ2-2, with D perhaps matching TRBD2 (7 bases). V shed 1 base and J shed 8 bases, with 11 bases lying between them. This CDR3 has 14 amino acids. The germline gives CDR1 SGHAT, CDR2 FQNNGV. The whole variable domain, filled in from reference TRBV11-2 and TRBJ2-2, reads EAGVAQSPRYKIIEKRQSVAFWCNPISGHATLYWYQQILGQGPKLLIQFQNNGVVDDSQLPKDRFSAERLKGVDSTLKIQPAKLEDSAVYLCASSLVRGAGELFFGEGSRLTVL.

The chain joins TRBV5-1 to TRBJ2-1; 9 bases match TRBD1. CDR3 length: 16 amino acids. The junction had 18 bases not matched to a gene; V was cut back by 4 bases and J by 13 bases. CDR1 and CDR2 (germline): SGHRS, YFSETQ. The CDR3 region is CASSRGDRAKQETQFF. The CDR3 bases are TGCGCCAGCAGCCGAGGGGACAGGGCAAAACAAGAGACCCAGTTCTTC. Full variable domain (outside the CDR3, taken from reference TRBV5-1 and TRBJ2-1): KAGVTQTPRYLIKTRGQQVTLSCSPISGHRSVSWYQQTPGQGLQFLFEYFSETQRNKGNFPGRFSGRQFSNSRSEMNVSTLELGDSALYLCASSRGDRAKQETQFFGPGTRLTVL.

Points on this clonotype: A read error may produce the germline difference seen at one junction end. The V and J genes are TRBV5-5 and TRBJ2-7; D perhaps matches TRBD2 (6 bases). This CDR3 comprises 15 residues. Germline CDR1 SGHKS, CDR2 YYEKEE (reference sequence). As DNA, the CDR3 is TGTGCCGGCAGCTTGTATGGCGGGACTTCCTACGAGCAGTACTTC. It specifies CAGSLYGGTSYEQYF.